This T cell receptor beta chain was identified during a study of shared clonotypes between healthy human individuals. TCRdb's table, derived via immunoSEQ multiplex PCR, lists solely in-frame clones and lacks some. The sample consists of 1,100,000 or so clones, 78% of them appearing once. In germline, CDR1 is LNHDA, CDR2 SQIVND (reference sequence). J gave up 9 bases and V 2 bases, and 15 bases lay outside the gene matches. The CDR3 contains 17 residues. Healthy HIV-negative adults with no recent acute infections or vaccinations were recruited as donors. The chain links TRBV19 to TRBJ2-1, with 8 bases aligning to TRBD2. The TCR sequence derives from a man aged 18-30 years in good health. Some clones in this sample may be carry-over from other donors' samples. What was sequenced was memory CD4+ T cells from PBMCs. Sample subset: CD45RA-negative fraction. The CDR3 nucleotides read TGTGCCAGTAGTATACGGGGAGCGGGAGCTGTTAAGAGTGAGCAGTTCTTC. Protein: CASSIRGAGAVKSEQFF.